The 3 T cell receptor beta chains below all came from one sample that was sequenced in a study of T cell responses to AZD1222 COVID-19 vaccine. TCRdb's copy holds only in-frame clones and misses some; the assay was immunoSEQ multiplex PCR. Of some 130,000 clones listed, approximately 91% were seen once; the top ten hold approximately 0.98%. The input for sequencing was peripheral blood, taken 28 days after the second AZD1222 dose. Receptors were obtained from an adult who received the AZD1222 COVID-19 vaccine.

This chain links TRBV12-3 or TRBV12-4 with TRBJ1-1; TRBD1 agrees at 9 bases. Trimming cost V 1 base and J 7 bases; bases outside gene matches: 1. The CDR3 totals 13 residues. DNA of the CDR3: TGTGCCAGCAGTTTAGACAGGGGGCTTGAAGCTTTCTTT. This gives the protein CASSLDRGLEAFF.

This chain uses TRBV5-1 with TRBJ2-7; 8 nucleotides agree with TRBD1. CDR1 and CDR2 from the germline V gene are SGHRS and YFSETQ. This CDR3 contains 13 residues. V lost 4 bases and J lost 7; bases outside the gene matches: 7. The DNA of the CDR3 is TGCGCCAGCAGCCGCCCACAGGGGGGAGAGCAGTACTTC. Translating it yields CASSRPQGGEQYF.

The chain employs TRBV3-1 (or the pseudogene TRBV3-2) and TRBJ1-5, with D hard to call. Germline-derived CDR1 and CDR2 are LGHDT and YNNKEL (reference sequence). V lost 3 bases and J 9 bases, leaving 12 bases between the germline ends. This CDR3 contains 13 residues. CDR3 sequence: CASSQGRQVPQHF. CDR3 in DNA: TGTGCCAGCAGCCAGGGGAGGCAGGTGCCCCAGCATTTT.